These 3 T cell receptor beta chains were all obtained from the same sample, sequenced in a study of T cells in Graves' hyperthyroidism and ophthalmopathy. Amplification yielded TCR beta CDR3 regions, with RNA transcripts as the source. HTBI primers drove first-round RT-PCR of the TCR CDR3. TCRdb re-called the multiplex PCR reads through MiXCR, storing one row per CDR3 protein. The sample holds a few hundred thousand distinct CDR3 sequences, under 15% seen once. What was sequenced was blood. The receptors here all came from a woman aged 25 to 39 with Graves' hyperthyroidism.

This clonotype was counted once. Compared with germline, one end of the junction differs, possibly owing to a read error. The chain joins TRBV30 to TRBJ2-2; D perhaps matches TRBD2 (6 bases). This CDR3 spans 15 amino acids. In germline, CDR1 is GTSNPN, CDR2 SVGIG (reference sequence). The DNA for the CDR3 is TGTGCCTGGACTGCCAGATGGGGGGTGCCCGGGGAGCTGCTTTTT. Translating gives CAWTARWGVPGELLF.

This clonotype was seen at least ten times. This chain links TRBV19 with TRBJ2-7; 7 nucleotides line up with TRBD1. CDR1 LNHDA and CDR2 SQIVND come from the germline V gene (reference sequence). There are 13 residues in the CDR3. The trim removed 8 bases at V and 3 bases at J, leaving 7 bases unmatched. The CDR3 coding sequence is TGTGCCAGTGGGACAGACAATCACTACGAGCAGTACTTC. It encodes CASGTDNHYEQYF.

The chain is built from TRBV6-1 and TRBJ2-7, with TRBD1 matching 8 bases. The CDR3 is made up of 21 amino acids. Germline-derived CDR1 and CDR2 are MNHNS and SASEGT. V shed 4 bases, J shed 2 bases, and the junction held 25 bases outside the gene matches. The chain's CDR3 is CASSVGPRDRLRGSRPYEQYF. As DNA, the CDR3 is TGTGCCAGCAGTGTAGGACCCCGGGACAGGTTAAGAGGTAGCAGGCCCTACGAGCAGTACTTC.